What follows are 20 T cell receptor beta chains derived from one specimen sequenced in a study of OX40 agonist ivuxolimab in advanced cancers. Assay: immunoSEQ multiplex PCR; the TCRdb copy retains only in-frame clones and omits some. This table holds about 150,000 clones, around 94% found once. The source was CD4+ or CD8+ T cells sorted from blood, collected in a trial of the OX40 agonist ivuxolimab. Receptor source: an adult with an advanced solid tumor such as melanoma, head and neck, liver or kidney cancer.

J is TRBJ1-2 and V is TRBV7-2; D unresolved. V was clipped by 5 bases and J by 2 bases, with 12 bases between them. This CDR3 comprises 14 residues. CDR1 and CDR2 (germline): SGHTA, FQGNSA. The DNA of the CDR3 is TGTGCCAGCAGCCCGTCGAGGATAAACTATGGCTACACCTTC. Translation: CASSPSRINYGYTF.

The chain is built from TRBV7-9 and TRBJ2-3; D is uncertain. The CDR3 runs to 12 residues. Germline CDR1 reads SEHNR; CDR2 reads FQNEAQ (reference sequence). The V end lost 5 bases, the J end lost 4 bases, and 7 bases lay between the germline ends. For the CDR3, the DNA is TGTGCCAGCAGCCTCCCGTCAGATACGCAGTATTTT. Its translation: CASSLPSDTQYF.

The chain joins TRBV7-6 to TRBJ1-3; D remains unclear. CDR3 length: 15 amino acids. V gave up 5 bases and J gave up 3 bases, with 14 bases separating them. Germline V lookup: CDR1 SGHVS, CDR2 FNYEAQ. The CDR3: CASSPWKGGGNTIYF. The CDR3 nucleotides are TGTGCCAGCAGCCCCTGGAAGGGAGGTGGAAACACCATATATTTT.

This chain links TRBV5-8 with TRBJ1-2, with TRBD1 matching over 9 bases. Germline V gene sequence: CDR1 SGHTS, CDR2 YDEGEE. With 4 bases clipped from V and 4 bases from J, the junction kept 5 bases outside the gene matches. The CDR3 has 14 residues. CDR3 amino acids: CASSGGTGIYGYTF. The CDR3 DNA is TGTGCCAGCAGCGGCGGGACAGGGATCTATGGCTACACCTTC.

V and J are TRBV30 and TRBJ2-7, with 8 positions matching TRBD1. Trimming cost V 1 base and J 3 bases; bases outside gene matches: 8. In germline, CDR1 is GTSNPN, CDR2 SVGIG (reference sequence). The CDR3 is made up of 15 amino acids. CDR3: CAWSARGRNHYEQYF. CDR3 sequence (DNA): TGTGCCTGGAGTGCCAGGGGGCGAAACCACTACGAGCAGTACTTC.

This chain connects TRBV9 to TRBJ2-5; TRBD1 matches at 8 bases. The CDR3 spans 14 residues. Losses at the gene ends were 3 bases for V and 1 base for J; bases not matched to a gene: 2. The germline gives CDR1 SGDLS, CDR2 YYNGEE. The DNA of the CDR3 is TGTGCCAGCAGCGCAGACAGGGGCCAAGAGACCCAGTACTTC. Translating gives CASSADRGQETQYF.

CDR3 in amino acids: CASSPGGPLRGTDTQYF. The CDR3, as DNA: TGTGCCAGCTCACCAGGGGGGCCATTGCGGGGCACAGATACGCAGTATTTT. V and J are TRBV18 and TRBJ2-3; D is possibly TRBD1 or TRBD2 (6 bases each). Between the trimmed V and J ends, which lost 2 bases and 1 base, there was a span of 16 bases. The CDR3 has 17 residues. Germline-derived CDR1 and CDR2 are KGHSH and LQKENI.

The chain links TRBV16 to TRBJ1-2; possibly TRBD1 for D (6 bases). This CDR3 contains 16 residues. Germline lookup yields CDR1 KGHSY and CDR2 FQNENV. The ends were cut back, 6 bases at V and 1 base at J, with 18 bases in the middle. The CDR3 sequence is CASRPIGDNINYGYTF. CDR3 nucleotide sequence: TGTGCCAGCAGACCAATAGGGGACAACATTAACTATGGCTACACCTTC.

The rearrangement uses TRBV4-3 and TRBJ2-3, with 9 bases lining up with TRBD2. This CDR3 spans 14 amino acids. The V gene end was trimmed by 0 bases and the J gene end by 9 bases; junction bases not matched to a gene: 4. In germline, CDR1 is LGHNA, CDR2 YSLEER. CDR3 protein: CASSQEPGLATQYF. The CDR3 coding sequence is TGCGCCAGCAGCCAAGAACCGGGACTAGCAACGCAGTATTTT.

The rearrangement links TRBV18 to TRBJ2-7, with TRBD1 matching 12 bases. Trimming at V came to 3 bases and at J to 6 bases, leaving 9 bases not matched to a gene. The length of the CDR3 is 16 residues. In germline, CDR1 is KGHSH, CDR2 LQKENI. CDR3 loop: CASSPWDRGLMSEQYF. CDR3 bases: TGTGCCAGCTCACCGTGGGACAGGGGGCTAATGAGCGAGCAGTACTTC. The whole variable domain, filled in from reference TRBV18 and TRBJ2-7, reads NAGVMQNPRHLVRRRGQEARLRCSPMKGHSHVYWYRQLPEEGLKFMVYLQKENIIDESGMPKERFSAEFPKEGPSILRIQQVVRGDSAAYFCASSPWDRGLMSEQYFGPGTRLTVT.

V and J are TRBV11-2 and TRBJ2-7; the D is unclear. The V end was cut by 0 bases, the J end by 3 bases, with 9 bases between. Germline CDR1 is SGHAT and CDR2 is FQNNGV. The CDR3 runs to 14 residues. The CDR3 protein is CASSLDPTDYEQYF. Here the CDR3 DNA reads TGTGCCAGCAGCTTAGATCCAACCGACTACGAGCAGTACTTC.

The V gene is TRBV6-6, the J gene TRBJ2-7; D not certain. Germline V CDR1 and CDR2: MNHNY, SVGAGI (reference sequence). Trimming took off 0 bases at V and 5 bases at J, with 5 bases between the two ends. CDR3 size: 12 residues. The DNA for the CDR3 is TGTGCCAGCAGTTACTCGACGGACGAGCAGTACTTC. Protein sequence: CASSYSTDEQYF.

The chain recombines TRBV6-1 with TRBJ1-4; D remains unclear. The germline V gene has CDR1 MNHNS and CDR2 SASEGT. The CDR3 extends over 13 amino acids. Trimming removed 5 bases from V and 8 bases from J, with 12 bases in between. The CDR3 spells CASSPKAGEKLFF. In DNA form, the CDR3 reads TGTGCCAGCAGTCCCAAAGCGGGGGAAAAACTGTTTTTT.

The V and J genes are TRBV19 and TRBJ2-6; 7 bases map to TRBD1. The CDR3 sequence is 21 residues long. CDR1 is LNHDA and CDR2 is SQIVND in the germline V gene (reference sequence). V lost 3 bases to trimming and J lost 0 bases; unmatched junction nucleotides: 17. The CDR3 sequence: CASSIFAMRQGPFSGANVLTF. The CDR3 DNA reads TGTGCCAGTAGTATCTTCGCAATGAGACAGGGACCGTTCTCTGGGGCCAACGTCCTGACTTTC.

CDR3 residues: CASSITRDSNQPQHF. DNA of the CDR3: TGTGCCAGTAGTATAACGCGGGATAGCAATCAGCCCCAGCATTTT. V and J are TRBV19 and TRBJ1-5, with D uncertain. CDR1 LNHDA and CDR2 SQIVND come from the germline V gene (reference sequence). V lost 2 bases and J 0 bases, leaving 8 bases between the germline ends. This CDR3 is 15 amino acids long.

This chain connects TRBV7-8 to TRBJ1-2, with D tentatively TRBD1 (6 bases). Germline V gene lookup returns CDR1 SGHVS and CDR2 FQNEAQ. The germline V and J ends were trimmed by 1 base and 2 bases, with 11 bases remaining between them. The CDR3 runs 15 residues. The CDR3 reads CASSLGTGTNYGYTF. CDR3 DNA sequence: TGTGCCAGCAGCTTAGGAACAGGGACAAACTATGGCTACACCTTC.

This sequence joins TRBV6-5 and TRBJ2-7, with 7 bases matching TRBD1. J was trimmed by 6 bases and V by 1 base; bases with no gene match: 9. CDR3 length: 15 residues. Germline assignment: CDR1 MNHEY and CDR2 SVGAGI. In DNA form, the CDR3 reads TGTGCCAGCAGTTACTACAGGGGAAGGGGCAGCGAGCAGTACTTC. It encodes CASSYYRGRGSEQYF.

CDR3 protein: CASSILQRVTYEQYF. Here the CDR3 DNA reads TGTGCCAGTAGTATACTCCAGCGGGTAACCTACGAGCAGTACTTC. The chain joins TRBV19 to TRBJ2-7; a possible D gene is TRBD2 (6 bases). Germline V gene lookup returns CDR1 LNHDA and CDR2 SQIVND (reference sequence). The CDR3 consists of 15 residues. V dropped 2 bases and J dropped 2 bases, with 13 bases sitting between them.

The J gene is TRBJ2-7, the V gene TRBV7-3; D is possibly TRBD1 or TRBD2 (6 bases each). Germline CDR1 is SGHTA and CDR2 is FQGTGA. Trimming took 1 base from V and 5 from J, leaving 21 bases between them. This CDR3 contains 17 residues. The CDR3 nucleotides read TGTGCCAGCAGCTTAATCGGGGCGGTCATGGGGGGCCACGAGCAGTACTTC. It translates to CASSLIGAVMGGHEQYF.

The J gene is TRBJ2-2, the V gene TRBV11-2, with unresolved D. The ends were cut back, 2 bases at V and 7 bases at J, with 11 bases in the middle. The germline CDR1 and CDR2 sequences are SGHAT and FQNNGV. This CDR3 comprises 14 residues. As DNA, the CDR3 is TGTGCCAGCAGCTTAAGGTTGGGAAACGGGGAGCTGTTTTTT. It encodes CASSLRLGNGELFF. The full variable domain, its missing parts supplied by reference TRBV11-2 and TRBJ2-2, is EAGVAQSPRYKIIEKRQSVAFWCNPISGHATLYWYQQILGQGPKLLIQFQNNGVVDDSQLPKDRFSAERLKGVDSTLKIQPAKLEDSAVYLCASSLRLGNGELFFGEGSRLTVL.